This TCR beta chain emerged from a study of regulatory T cells in long-lasting Graves disease (dated by TCRdb to the early 2020s). About the investigation overall: Persistent Graves' disease was defined as persistently positive TSH receptor autoantibodies together with antithyroid drug treatment for over 5 years. This study used TCR sequencing and RNA sequencing of peripheral blood to compare persistent Graves' disease patients against newly diagnosed Graves' disease patients. The study was registered as a clinical trial and conducted in China. A total of some 33 samples were covered by TCR sequencing, comprising approximately 13 persistent and about 20 newly diagnosed Graves' disease patients. Persistent Graves' disease patients in the clinical cohort had taken antithyroid drugs for around 11 years on average.

The receptor library was made with multiplex PCR. TCRdb lists the instrument as Illumina HiSeq 4000. TCR beta libraries were built with iRepertoire HTBI primers and Arm-PCR amplification of CDR3 regions. Gel purification was performed on PCR products prior to sequencing. Concerning the study's data processing: Across samples, about 64 TRBV and roughly 13 TRBJ segments were identified and used for gene usage analysis of CDR3 amino acid clonotypes. COPE and FqMerger were used to merge the filtered high-quality paired reads into contigs. Contigs were aligned with BLAST to IMGT TRBV, TRBD and TRBJ reference genes, and CDR3 was defined per IMGT. Any clonotype with a frequency above 0.1% was counted as a highly expanded clone. Shannon entropy was used to measure repertoire diversity, and the Gini coefficient was used to measure V-J evenness. Clonotypes shared by more than one individual were considered public. Clones were called with MiXCR by TCRdb after fastp trimmed the public reads at Q25, and only in-frame beta chains were retained. Rows merge per CDR3 protein into single entries with the most common DNA and genes. TCRdb assigned the V and J calls; the authors' analysis was not used. The sample records approximately 400,000 distinct CDR3 sequences, more than 20% of which are singletons. The ten largest make up under 25% of the sample.

CDR3 length: 16 amino acids, cysteine to phenylalanine. Just CDR3 DNA is preserved here, 48 bases in frame from base 1. V is cut back by 6 bases and J by 7 bases, with 14 bases in the junction unmatched. Summary of the overall study and its limitations: Preferential use of TRBV28, TRBJ1-2 and TRBJ2-5 was observed in persistent disease, whereas TRBV20-1 and TRBJ2-1 were favored in newly diagnosed disease. Persistent Graves' disease patients showed lower TCR Shannon entropy and fewer highly expanded clones than newly diagnosed patients, suggesting clonal expansion. As a limitation, the authors acknowledged that the small sample size may reduce accuracy. Persistent patients shared more public clonotypes among themselves (2,741) than newly diagnosed patients did (over 900). Only the TCR beta chain was sequenced and analyzed. The study examined only peripheral blood because the primary lesion, thyroid tissue, could not be accessed.

This clonotype appeared a single time. This receptor's antigen is unknown. Base qualities are not recorded, but no much larger clone differs from it by a single base. Evidence from one read is weak. Interpreted using the paper, the time point label stands for: persistent/refractory GD, antithyroid drugs over 5 years with positive TRAb. RNA was extracted from PBMCs in TRIzol for both TCR sequencing and RNA sequencing. The diagnosis of Graves' disease was made according to American Thyroid Association guidelines. The patients came from an endocrinology department in Xi'an, China. Each patient gave 7.5 to 10 milliliters of peripheral blood, collected in an EDTA anticoagulant tube. PBMCs were isolated by Ficoll Paque Plus density gradient separation without further T cell sorting. An Agilent 2100 Bioanalyzer and agarose gel were used to assess RNA quality, and a NanoDrop 2000 was used to measure RNA concentration.

The sample here was peripheral blood mononuclear cells (PBMCs), taken when the disease was refractory, from a patient treated with antithyroid drugs. This TCR was sampled from a female donor with Graves disease. This receptor chain uses TRBV12-3 or TRBV12-4 and TRBJ2-1, with 8 middle bases fitting TRBD1. The DNA is TGTGCCAGCAGCTACAGCAGGGGGCGAGGGGTGAATGAGCAGTTCTTC. Its protein is CASSYSRGRGVNEQFF.